This T cell receptor (beta chain) was captured by sequencing in a study of T cell changes during pregnancy in multiple sclerosis. Libraries were prepared by immunoSEQ multiplex PCR; TCRdb keeps only in-frame clonotypes and omits some of them. The sample holds 55,000 to 85,000 clones, roughly 94% seen once. V lost 5 bases to trimming and J lost 1 base; unmatched junction nucleotides: 7. The CDR3 runs to 16 residues. CDR1 SQVTM and CDR2 ANQGSEA come from the germline V gene. The V and J genes are TRBV29-1 and TRBJ2-4; TRBD2 aligns across 11 bases. The source material was peripheral blood, sampled in the third trimester of pregnancy. The clonotype originates from a female donor with multiple sclerosis, enrolled in a pregnancy study. Written as DNA, the CDR3 is TGCAGCGTTTGGGGTAGCGGGGGGGCGGCCAAAAACATTCAGTACTTC. Translated, it gives CSVWGSGGAAKNIQYF.